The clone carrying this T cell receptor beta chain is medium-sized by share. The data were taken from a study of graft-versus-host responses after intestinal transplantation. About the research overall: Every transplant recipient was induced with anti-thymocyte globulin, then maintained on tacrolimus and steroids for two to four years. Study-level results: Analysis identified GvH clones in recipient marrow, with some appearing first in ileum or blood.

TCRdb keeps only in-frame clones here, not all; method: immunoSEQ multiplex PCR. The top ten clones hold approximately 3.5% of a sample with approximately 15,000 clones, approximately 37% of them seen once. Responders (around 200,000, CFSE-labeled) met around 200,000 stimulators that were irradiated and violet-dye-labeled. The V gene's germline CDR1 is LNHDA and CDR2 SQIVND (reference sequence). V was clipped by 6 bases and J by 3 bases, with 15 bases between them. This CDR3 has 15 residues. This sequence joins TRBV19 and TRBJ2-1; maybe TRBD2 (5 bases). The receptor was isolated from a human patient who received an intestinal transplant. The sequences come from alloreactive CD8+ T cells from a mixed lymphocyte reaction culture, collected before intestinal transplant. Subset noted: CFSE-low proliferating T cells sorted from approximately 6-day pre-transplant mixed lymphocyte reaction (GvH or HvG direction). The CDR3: CASRFGEGIYNEQFF. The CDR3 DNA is TGTGCCAGTAGGTTCGGCGAGGGAATCTACAATGAGCAGTTCTTC. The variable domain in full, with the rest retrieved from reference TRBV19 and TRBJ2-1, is DGGITQSPKYLFRKEGQNVTLSCEQNLNHDAMYWYRQDPGQGLRLIYYSQIVNDFQKGDIAEGYSVSREKKESFPLTVTSAQKNPTAFYLCASRFGEGIYNEQFFGPGTRLTVL.